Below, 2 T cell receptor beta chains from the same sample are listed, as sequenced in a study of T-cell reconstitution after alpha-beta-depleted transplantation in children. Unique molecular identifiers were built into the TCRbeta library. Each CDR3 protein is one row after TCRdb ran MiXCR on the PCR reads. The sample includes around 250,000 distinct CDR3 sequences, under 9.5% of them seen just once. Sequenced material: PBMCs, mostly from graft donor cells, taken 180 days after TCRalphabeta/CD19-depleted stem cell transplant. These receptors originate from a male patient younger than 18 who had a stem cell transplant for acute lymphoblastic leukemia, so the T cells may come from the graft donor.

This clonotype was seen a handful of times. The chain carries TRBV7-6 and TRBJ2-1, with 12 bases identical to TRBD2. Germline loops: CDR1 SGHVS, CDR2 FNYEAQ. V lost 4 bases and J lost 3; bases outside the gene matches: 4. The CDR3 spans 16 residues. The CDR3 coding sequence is TGTGCCAGCAGCTCGGGACTAGCGGGCCTCTACAATGAGCAGTTCTTC. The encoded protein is CASSSGLAGLYNEQFF.

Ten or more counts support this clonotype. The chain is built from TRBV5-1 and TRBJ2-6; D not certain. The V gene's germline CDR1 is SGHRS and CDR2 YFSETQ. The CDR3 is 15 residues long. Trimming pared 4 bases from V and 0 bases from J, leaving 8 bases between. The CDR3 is CASSTPSSGANVLTF. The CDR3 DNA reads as TGCGCCAGCAGCACTCCCAGCTCTGGGGCCAACGTCCTGACTTTC. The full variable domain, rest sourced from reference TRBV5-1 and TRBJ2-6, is KAGVTQTPRYLIKTRGQQVTLSCSPISGHRSVSWYQQTPGQGLQFLFEYFSETQRNKGNFPGRFSGRQFSNSRSEMNVSTLELGDSALYLCASSTPSSGANVLTFGAGSRLTVL.